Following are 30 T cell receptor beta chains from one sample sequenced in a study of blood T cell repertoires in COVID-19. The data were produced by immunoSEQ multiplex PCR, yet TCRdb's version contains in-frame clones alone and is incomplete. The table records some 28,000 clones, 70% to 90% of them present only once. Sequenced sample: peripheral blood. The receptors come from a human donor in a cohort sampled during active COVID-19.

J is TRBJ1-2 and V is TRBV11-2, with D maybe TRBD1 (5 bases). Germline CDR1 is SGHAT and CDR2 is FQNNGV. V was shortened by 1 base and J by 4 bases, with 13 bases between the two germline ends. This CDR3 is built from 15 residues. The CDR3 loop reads CASSLGGNLGYGYTF. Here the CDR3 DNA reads TGTGCCAGCAGCTTAGGGGGCAACTTGGGCTATGGCTACACCTTC.

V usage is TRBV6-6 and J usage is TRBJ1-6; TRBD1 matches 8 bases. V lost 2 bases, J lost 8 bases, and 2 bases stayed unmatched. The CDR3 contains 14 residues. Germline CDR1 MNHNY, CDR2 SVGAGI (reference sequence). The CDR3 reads CASSYQGADSPLHF. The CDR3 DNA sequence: TGTGCCAGCAGTTACCAGGGGGCGGATTCACCCCTCCACTTT.

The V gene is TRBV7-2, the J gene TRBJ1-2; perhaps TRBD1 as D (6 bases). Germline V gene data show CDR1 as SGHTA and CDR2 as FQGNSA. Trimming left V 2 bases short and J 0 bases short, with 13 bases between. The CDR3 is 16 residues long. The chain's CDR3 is CASSLYMAGANYGYTF. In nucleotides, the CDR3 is TGTGCCAGCAGCTTATACATGGCAGGGGCTAACTATGGCTACACCTTC.

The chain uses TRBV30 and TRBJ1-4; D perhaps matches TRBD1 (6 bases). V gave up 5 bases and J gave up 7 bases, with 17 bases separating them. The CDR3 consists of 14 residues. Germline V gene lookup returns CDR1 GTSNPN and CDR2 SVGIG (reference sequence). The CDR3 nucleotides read TGTGCCTGGGCGTCACAGGGTTTTAGTGAAAAACTGTTTTTT. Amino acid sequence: CAWASQGFSEKLFF.

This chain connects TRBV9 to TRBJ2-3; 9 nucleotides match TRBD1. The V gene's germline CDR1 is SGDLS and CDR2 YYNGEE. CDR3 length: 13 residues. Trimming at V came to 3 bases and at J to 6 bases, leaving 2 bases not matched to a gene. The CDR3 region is CASSADRGDTQYF. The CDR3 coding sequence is TGTGCCAGCAGCGCAGACAGGGGGGATACGCAGTATTTT.

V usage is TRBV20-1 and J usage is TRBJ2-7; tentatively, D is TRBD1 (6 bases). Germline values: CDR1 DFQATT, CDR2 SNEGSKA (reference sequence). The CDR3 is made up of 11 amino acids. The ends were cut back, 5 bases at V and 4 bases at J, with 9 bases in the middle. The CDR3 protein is CSAWQGYEQYF. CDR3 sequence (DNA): TGCAGTGCTTGGCAGGGGTACGAGCAGTACTTC.

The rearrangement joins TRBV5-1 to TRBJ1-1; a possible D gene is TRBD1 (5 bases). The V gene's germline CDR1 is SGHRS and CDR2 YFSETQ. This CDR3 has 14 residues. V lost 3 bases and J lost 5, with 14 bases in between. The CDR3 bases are TGCGCCAGCAGCTCCAAGGGGTTCAAAACTGAAGCTTTCTTT. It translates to CASSSKGFKTEAFF. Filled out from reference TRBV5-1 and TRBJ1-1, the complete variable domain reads KAGVTQTPRYLIKTRGQQVTLSCSPISGHRSVSWYQQTPGQGLQFLFEYFSETQRNKGNFPGRFSGRQFSNSRSEMNVSTLELGDSALYLCASSSKGFKTEAFFGQGTRLTVV.

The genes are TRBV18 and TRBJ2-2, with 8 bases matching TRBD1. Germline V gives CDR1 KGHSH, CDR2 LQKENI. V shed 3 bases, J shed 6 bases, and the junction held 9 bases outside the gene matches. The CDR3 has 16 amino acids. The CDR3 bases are TGTGCCAGCTCACCCCGGCTTCACAGGGGGGCCGGGGAGCTGTTTTTT. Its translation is CASSPRLHRGAGELFF.

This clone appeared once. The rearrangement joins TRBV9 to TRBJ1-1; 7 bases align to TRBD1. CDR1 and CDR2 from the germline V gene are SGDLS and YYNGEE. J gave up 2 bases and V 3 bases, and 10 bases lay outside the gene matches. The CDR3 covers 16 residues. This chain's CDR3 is CASSETRTGVNTEAFF. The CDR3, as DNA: TGTGCCAGCAGCGAGACTAGGACAGGAGTAAACACTGAAGCTTTCTTT.

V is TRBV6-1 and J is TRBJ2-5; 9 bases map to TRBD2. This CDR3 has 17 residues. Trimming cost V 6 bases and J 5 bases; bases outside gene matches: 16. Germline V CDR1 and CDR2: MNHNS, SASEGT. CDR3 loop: CASRERGVAGEGETQYF. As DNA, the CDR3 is TGTGCCAGCAGGGAACGCGGGGTAGCGGGAGAGGGGGAGACCCAGTACTTC.

In DNA form, the CDR3 reads TGTGCCAGCAGCGCCACTAGCGGGATCTACAATGAGCAGTTCTTC. Protein: CASSATSGIYNEQFF. The chain is built from TRBV7-2 and TRBJ2-1; 10 nucleotides line up with TRBD2. Germline trimming cut 5 bases from V and 3 bases from J; bases unmatched to any gene: 4. This CDR3 is 15 amino acids long. Germline V CDR1 and CDR2: SGHTA, FQGNSA.

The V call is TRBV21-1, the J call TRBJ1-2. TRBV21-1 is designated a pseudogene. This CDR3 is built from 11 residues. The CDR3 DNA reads TGTGCCAGCTCCCCGTCGGATGGCTACACCTTC. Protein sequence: CASSPSDGYTF.

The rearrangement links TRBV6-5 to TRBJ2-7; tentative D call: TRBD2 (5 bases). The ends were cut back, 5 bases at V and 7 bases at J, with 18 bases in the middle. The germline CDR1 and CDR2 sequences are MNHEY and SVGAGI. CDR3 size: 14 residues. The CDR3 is CASSRTGRMEEQYF. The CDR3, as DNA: TGTGCCAGCAGTCGGACGGGGAGAATGGAAGAGCAGTACTTC.

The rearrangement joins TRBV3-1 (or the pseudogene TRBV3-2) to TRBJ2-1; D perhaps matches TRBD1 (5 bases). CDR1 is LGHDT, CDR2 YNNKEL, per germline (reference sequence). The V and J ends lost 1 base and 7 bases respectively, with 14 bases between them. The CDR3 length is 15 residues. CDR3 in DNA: TGTGCCAGCAGCCAAGGCACAGGAAGTTTTAATGAGCAGTTCTTC. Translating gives CASSQGTGSFNEQFF.

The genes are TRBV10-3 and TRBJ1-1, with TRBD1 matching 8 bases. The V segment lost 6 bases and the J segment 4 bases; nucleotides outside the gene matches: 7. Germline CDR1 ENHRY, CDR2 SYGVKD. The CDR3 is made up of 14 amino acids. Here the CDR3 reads CAIRPGTGFTEAFF. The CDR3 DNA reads TGTGCCATCAGGCCCGGGACAGGCTTCACTGAAGCTTTCTTT.

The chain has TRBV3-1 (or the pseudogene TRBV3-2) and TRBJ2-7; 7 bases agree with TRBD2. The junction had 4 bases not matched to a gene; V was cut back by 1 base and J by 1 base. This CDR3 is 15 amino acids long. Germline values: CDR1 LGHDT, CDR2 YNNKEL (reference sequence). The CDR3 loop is CASSQGAGRSYEQYF. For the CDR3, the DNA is TGTGCCAGCAGCCAAGGGGCCGGGAGGTCCTACGAGCAGTACTTC.

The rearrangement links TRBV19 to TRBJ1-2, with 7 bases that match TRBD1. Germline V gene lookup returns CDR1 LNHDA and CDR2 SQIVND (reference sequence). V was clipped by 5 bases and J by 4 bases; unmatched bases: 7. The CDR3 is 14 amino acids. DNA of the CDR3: TGTGCCAGTAGTGCCCAGACAGGGCCCTATGGCTACACCTTC. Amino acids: CASSAQTGPYGYTF.

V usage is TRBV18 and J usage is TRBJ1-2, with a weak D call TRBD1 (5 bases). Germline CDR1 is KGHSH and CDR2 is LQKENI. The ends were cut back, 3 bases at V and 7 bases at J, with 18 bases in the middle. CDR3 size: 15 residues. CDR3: CASSPPGQQGPGYTF. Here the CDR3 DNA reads TGTGCCAGCTCACCGCCCGGCCAGCAGGGCCCTGGCTACACCTTC. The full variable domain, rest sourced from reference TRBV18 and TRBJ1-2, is NAGVMQNPRHLVRRRGQEARLRCSPMKGHSHVYWYRQLPEEGLKFMVYLQKENIIDESGMPKERFSAEFPKEGPSILRIQQVVRGDSAAYFCASSPPGQQGPGYTFGSGTRLTVV.

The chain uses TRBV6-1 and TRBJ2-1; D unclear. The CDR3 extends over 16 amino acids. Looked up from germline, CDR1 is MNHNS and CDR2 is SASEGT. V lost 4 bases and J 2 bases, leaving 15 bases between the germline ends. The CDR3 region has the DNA TGTGCCAGCAGTGCAAGTGGTAGCCGGGCCTACAATGAGCAGTTCTTC. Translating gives CASSASGSRAYNEQFF.

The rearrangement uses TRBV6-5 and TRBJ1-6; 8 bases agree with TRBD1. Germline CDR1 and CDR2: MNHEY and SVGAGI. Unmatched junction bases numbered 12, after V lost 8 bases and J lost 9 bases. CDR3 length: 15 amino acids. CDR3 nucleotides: TGTGCCAGCCGCTTCCTACAGGGGGGTAGTTCACCCCTCCACTTT. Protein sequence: CASRFLQGGSSPLHF.

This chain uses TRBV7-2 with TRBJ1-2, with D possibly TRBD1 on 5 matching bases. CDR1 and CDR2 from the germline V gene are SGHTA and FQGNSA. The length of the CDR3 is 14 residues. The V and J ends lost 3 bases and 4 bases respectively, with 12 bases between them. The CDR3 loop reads CASSFQGDIYGYTF. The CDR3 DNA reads TGTGCCAGCAGCTTTCAGGGCGATATCTATGGCTACACCTTC.

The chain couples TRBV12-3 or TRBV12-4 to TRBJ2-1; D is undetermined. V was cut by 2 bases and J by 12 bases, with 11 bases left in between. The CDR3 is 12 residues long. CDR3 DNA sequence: TGTGCCAGCAGTTTATGGTCCAGAGGGCAGTTCTTC. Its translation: CASSLWSRGQFF.

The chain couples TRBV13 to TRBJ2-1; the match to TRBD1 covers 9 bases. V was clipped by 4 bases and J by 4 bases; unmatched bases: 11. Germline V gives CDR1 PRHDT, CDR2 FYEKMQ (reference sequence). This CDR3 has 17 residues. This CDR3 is CASSSGQGQGPYNEQFF. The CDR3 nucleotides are TGTGCCAGCAGCTCGGGCCAGGGACAGGGACCATACAATGAGCAGTTCTTC. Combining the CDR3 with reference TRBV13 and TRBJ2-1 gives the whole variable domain AAGVIQSPRHLIKEKRETATLKCYPIPRHDTVYWYQQGPGQDPQFLISFYEKMQSDKGSIPDRFSAQQFSDYHSELNMSSLELGDSALYFCASSSGQGQGPYNEQFFGPGTRLTVL.

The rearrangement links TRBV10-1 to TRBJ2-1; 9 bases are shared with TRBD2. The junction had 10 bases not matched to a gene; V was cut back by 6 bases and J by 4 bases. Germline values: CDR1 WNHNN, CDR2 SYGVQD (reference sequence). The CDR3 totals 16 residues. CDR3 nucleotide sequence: TGCGCCAGCAGCGGGATTAGCGGGAGACTTTACAATGAGCAGTTCTTC. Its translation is CASSGISGRLYNEQFF.

CDR3 in DNA: TGTGCCAGCTCAAACAGGGACACTAATGAAAAACTGTTTTTT. Its translation is CASSNRDTNEKLFF. This rearrangement joins TRBV18 to TRBJ1-4, with a weak D call TRBD1 (6 bases). The CDR3 is 14 amino acids. CDR1 and CDR2 from the germline V gene are KGHSH and LQKENI. Trimming took off 5 bases at V and 2 bases at J, with 9 bases between the two ends.

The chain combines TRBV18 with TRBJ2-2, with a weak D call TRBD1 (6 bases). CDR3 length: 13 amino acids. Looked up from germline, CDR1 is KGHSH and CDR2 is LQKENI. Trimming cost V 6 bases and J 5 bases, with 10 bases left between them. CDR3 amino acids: CASSPRGTGELFF. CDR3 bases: TGTGCCAGCTCCCCCAGGGGAACCGGGGAGCTGTTTTTT. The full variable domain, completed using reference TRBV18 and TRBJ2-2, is NAGVMQNPRHLVRRRGQEARLRCSPMKGHSHVYWYRQLPEEGLKFMVYLQKENIIDESGMPKERFSAEFPKEGPSILRIQQVVRGDSAAYFCASSPRGTGELFFGEGSRLTVL.

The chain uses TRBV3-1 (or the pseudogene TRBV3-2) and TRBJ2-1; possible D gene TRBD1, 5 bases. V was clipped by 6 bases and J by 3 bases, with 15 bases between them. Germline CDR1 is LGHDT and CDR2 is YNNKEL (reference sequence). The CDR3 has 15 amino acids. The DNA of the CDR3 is TGTGCCAGCAGTCCACGTAGCCAGGGCTACAATGAGCAGTTCTTC. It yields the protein CASSPRSQGYNEQFF.

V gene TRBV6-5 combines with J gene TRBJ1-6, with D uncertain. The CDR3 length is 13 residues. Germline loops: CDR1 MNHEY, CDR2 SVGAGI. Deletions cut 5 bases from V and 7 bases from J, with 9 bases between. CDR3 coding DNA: TGTGCCAGCAGTCTCACGGTGAATTCACCCCTCCACTTT. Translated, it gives CASSLTVNSPLHF.

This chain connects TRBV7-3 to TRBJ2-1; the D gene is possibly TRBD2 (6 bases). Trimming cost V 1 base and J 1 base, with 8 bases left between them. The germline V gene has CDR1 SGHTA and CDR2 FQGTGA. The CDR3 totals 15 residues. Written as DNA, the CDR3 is TGTGCCAGCAGCTTAAATGCGGGATCCTACAATGAGCAGTTCTTC. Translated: CASSLNAGSYNEQFF.

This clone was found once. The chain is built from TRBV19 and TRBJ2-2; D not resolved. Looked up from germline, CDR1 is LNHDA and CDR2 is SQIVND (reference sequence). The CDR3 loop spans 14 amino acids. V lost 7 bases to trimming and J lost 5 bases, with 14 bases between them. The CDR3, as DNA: TGTGCCAGTACGTCGAGGTCCAGAACCGGGGAGCTGTTTTTT. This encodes CASTSRSRTGELFF.